This entry lists 7 T cell receptor beta chains sequenced from one sample in a study of beta chain features in type 1 diabetes. What was sequenced were expressed TCRB transcripts, since all of the isolated RNA had been reverse transcribed. Measured with immunoSEQ multiplex PCR; TCRdb has only the in-frame clones, and not every one. The sample has about 140,000 clones; less than 10% are singletons. The source material was central memory CD4+ T cells from blood. Every receptor here comes from a woman in her forties in good health.

This clone came up many times. This sequence joins TRBV2 and TRBJ2-1, with D unresolved. CDR3 length equals 13 residues. Trimming removed 0 bases from V and 4 bases from J, with 4 bases in between. Looked up from germline, CDR1 is SNHLY and CDR2 is FYNNEI. The DNA for the CDR3 is TGTGCCAGCAGTGAAGCGAGGTACAATGAGCAGTTCTTC. Its protein product is CASSEARYNEQFF.

The chain combines TRBV5-4 with TRBJ1-4; TRBD1 aligns across 7 bases. V shed 2 bases and J 7 bases; nucleotides not matched to a gene: 5. Germline V gene lookup returns CDR1 SGHNT and CDR2 YYREEE (reference sequence). The CDR3 totals 14 residues. This chain's CDR3 is CASSFGTAGEKLFF. CDR3 bases: TGTGCCAGCAGCTTCGGGACAGCCGGTGAAAAACTGTTTTTT.

The rearrangement joins TRBV11-2 to TRBJ2-2; no definite D call. CDR1 is SGHAT and CDR2 is FQNNGV in the germline V gene. There are 12 residues in the CDR3. V was cut by 3 bases and J by 6 bases, with 5 bases left in between. CDR3 bases: TGTGCCAGCAGCTTCTATCCCGGGGAGCTGTTTTTT. Amino acid sequence: CASSFYPGELFF.

This clone was seen only a few times. The chain uses TRBV7-9 and TRBJ1-4; 8 bases are a match to TRBD1. The CDR3 covers 15 residues. J lost 6 bases, V lost 2 bases, and 5 bases had no gene match. The V gene's germline CDR1 is SEHNR and CDR2 FQNEAQ (reference sequence). The DNA for the CDR3 is TGTGCCAGCAGCTTAAACAGGGGGATAGATGAAAAACTGTTTTTT. Its translation is CASSLNRGIDEKLFF.

The chain combines TRBV5-1 with TRBJ1-6; 8 bases match TRBD1. V was clipped by 6 bases and J by 7 bases; unmatched bases: 6. The CDR3 loop spans 14 amino acids. Germline V CDR1 and CDR2: SGHRS, YFSETQ. CDR3 sequence reads: CASTWDRNNSPLHF. In nucleotides, the CDR3 is TGCGCCAGCACCTGGGACAGGAACAATTCACCCCTCCACTTT.

This clone turned up a few times. The V and J genes are TRBV5-8 and TRBJ1-2, with a tentative D call TRBD1 (6 bases). V shed 0 bases and J shed 5 bases, with 14 bases lying between them. CDR3 length: 15 amino acids. Germline assignment: CDR1 SGHTS and CDR2 YDEGEE. The CDR3 sequence: CASSLGTGPGYGYTF. CDR3 nucleotide sequence: TGTGCCAGCAGCTTGGGAACAGGGCCTGGGTATGGCTACACCTTC.

Only a few counts were recorded for this clone. Here the CDR3 DNA reads TGTGCCAGCAGCTTACCAGGTGGCTATGGCTACACCTTC. Its translation is CASSLPGGYGYTF. The V call is TRBV7-9, the J call TRBJ1-2, with D uncertain. Trimming left V 2 bases short and J 4 bases short, with 8 bases between. This CDR3 has 13 residues. Germline assignment: CDR1 SEHNR and CDR2 FQNEAQ (reference sequence).